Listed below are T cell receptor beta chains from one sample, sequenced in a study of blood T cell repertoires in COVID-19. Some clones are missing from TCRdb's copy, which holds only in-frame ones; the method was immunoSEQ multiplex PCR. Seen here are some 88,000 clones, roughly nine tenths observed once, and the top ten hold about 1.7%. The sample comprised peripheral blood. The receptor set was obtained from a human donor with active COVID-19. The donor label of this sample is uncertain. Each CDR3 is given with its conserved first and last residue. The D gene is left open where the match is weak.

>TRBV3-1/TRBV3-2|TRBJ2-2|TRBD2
CASSQGGRVTGELFF
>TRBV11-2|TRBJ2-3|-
CASSLNSAWSQYF
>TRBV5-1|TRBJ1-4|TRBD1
CASSLEQGSDEKLFF
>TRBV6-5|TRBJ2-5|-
CASRGDGGQETQYF
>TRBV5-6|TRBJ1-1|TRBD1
CASSRTGVNTEAFF
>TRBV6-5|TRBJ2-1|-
CASRGWLDNEQFF
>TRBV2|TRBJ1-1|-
CASRRLNANTEAFF
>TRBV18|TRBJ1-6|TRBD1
CASSPGQDNSPLHF
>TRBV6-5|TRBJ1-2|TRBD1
CASSYGQTGEGYTF
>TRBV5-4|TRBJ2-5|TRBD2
CASSLAPSGGASQQETQYF
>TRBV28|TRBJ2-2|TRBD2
CASSPSGGAIGELFF
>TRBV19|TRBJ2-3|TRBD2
CASSIGDYPDTQYF
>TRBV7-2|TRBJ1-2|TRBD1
CASSLVPPGQGIGGYTF
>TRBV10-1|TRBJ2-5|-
CASRYAPPQGQETQYF
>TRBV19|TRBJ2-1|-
CASSIGRVGNEQFF
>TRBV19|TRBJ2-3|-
CASSDIRDTQYF
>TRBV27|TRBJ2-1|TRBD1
CASSYRDSYNEQFF
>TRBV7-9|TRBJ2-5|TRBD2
CASSLIAGGPGETQYF
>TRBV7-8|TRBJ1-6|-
CASSLGGDSDSPLHF
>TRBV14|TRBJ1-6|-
CASSQDLAGLGMYSPLHF
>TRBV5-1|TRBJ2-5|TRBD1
CASSSGQGETQYF
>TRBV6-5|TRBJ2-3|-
CASSYGGATDTQYF
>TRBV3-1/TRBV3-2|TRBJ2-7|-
CASSQEGAVDGMSYEQYF
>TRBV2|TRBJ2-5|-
CASRGAGETQYF
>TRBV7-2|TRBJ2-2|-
CASSLVAGANTGELFF
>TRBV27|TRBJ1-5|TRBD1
CASSFLTGSVPNQPQHF
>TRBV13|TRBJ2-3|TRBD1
CASSSTGEKSTDTQYF
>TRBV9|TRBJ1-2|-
CASSVLEGGYTF
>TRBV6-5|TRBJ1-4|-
CASSDLSPSNEKLFF
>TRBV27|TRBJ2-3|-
CASSPIRYTDTQYF
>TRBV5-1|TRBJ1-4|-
CASSLKVVAGTNEKLFF
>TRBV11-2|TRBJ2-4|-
CASSLVLNTQNIQYF
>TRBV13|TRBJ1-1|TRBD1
CASSLGTGGRDTEAFF
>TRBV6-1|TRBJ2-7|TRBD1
CASSDRNRGGQYF
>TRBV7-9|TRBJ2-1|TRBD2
CASSLTAGGPNEQFF
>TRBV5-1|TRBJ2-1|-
CASSLGGYNEQFF
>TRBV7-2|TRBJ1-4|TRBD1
CASSFTGGATNEKLFF
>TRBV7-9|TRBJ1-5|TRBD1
CASSLDRELQPQHF
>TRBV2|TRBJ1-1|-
CASSEWRGGTEAFF
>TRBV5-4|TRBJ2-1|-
CASSSAPGNEQFF
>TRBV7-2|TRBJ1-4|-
CASSLAGRGNEKLFF
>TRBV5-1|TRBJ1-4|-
CASSLSGSSNEKLFF
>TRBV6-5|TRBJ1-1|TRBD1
CASSYRDRMNTEAFF
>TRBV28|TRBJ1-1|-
CASKSPSRLAEAFF